The 24 T cell receptor beta chains given below trace back to one sample, sequenced in a study of cytomegalovirus exposure and HLA in healthy donors. 60 Vbeta and 13 Jbeta primers were used in PCR. Generated by immunoSEQ multiplex PCR, the TCRdb table keeps only in-frame clones and is missing some. The sample yields 180,000 or so clones, around four fifths seen once. Sequences were obtained from PBMCs. The receptors here all came from a man between 18 and 35 years old in good health and CMV-seronegative.

The table lists this clone with a count of one. The rearrangement joins TRBV19 to TRBJ2-4; D possibly corresponds to TRBD1 (5 bases). Germline V gives CDR1 LNHDA, CDR2 SQIVND (reference sequence). The CDR3 is made up of 15 amino acids. V lost 5 bases, J lost 4 bases, and 15 bases lay in between. CDR3 region: CASSGKGLGKNIQYF. The CDR3 coding sequence is TGTGCCAGTAGTGGGAAGGGGTTGGGGAAAAACATTCAGTACTTC. Filled out from reference TRBV19 and TRBJ2-4, the complete variable domain reads DGGITQSPKYLFRKEGQNVTLSCEQNLNHDAMYWYRQDPGQGLRLIYYSQIVNDFQKGDIAEGYSVSREKKESFPLTVTSAQKNPTAFYLCASSGKGLGKNIQYFGAGTRLSVL.

The J gene is TRBJ1-2, the V gene TRBV19; 10 positions agree with TRBD1. CDR3 length: 15 amino acids. Germline loops: CDR1 LNHDA, CDR2 SQIVND (reference sequence). The junction had 7 bases not matched to a gene; V was cut back by 5 bases and J by 4 bases. The CDR3, as DNA: TGTGCCAGTAGTTTGACCGGGACAGGGGCCTATGGCTACACCTTC. It codes for CASSLTGTGAYGYTF. The variable domain in full, with the rest retrieved from reference TRBV19 and TRBJ1-2, is DGGITQSPKYLFRKEGQNVTLSCEQNLNHDAMYWYRQDPGQGLRLIYYSQIVNDFQKGDIAEGYSVSREKKESFPLTVTSAQKNPTAFYLCASSLTGTGAYGYTFGSGTRLTVV.

V usage is TRBV19 and J usage is TRBJ2-1; 15 bases line up with TRBD2. This CDR3 region has 16 residues. V was clipped by 6 bases and J by 3 bases; unmatched bases: 3. Germline V gene lookup returns CDR1 LNHDA and CDR2 SQIVND (reference sequence). CDR3 bases: TGTGCCAGTAGCGGGACTAGCGGGGGGTACTACAATGAGCAGTTCTTC. Its translation is CASSGTSGGYYNEQFF.

The chain is built from TRBV5-6 and TRBJ2-1, with D maybe TRBD2 (7 bases). The CDR3 runs 16 residues. V was cut by 1 base and J by 4 bases, with 15 bases left in between. Per the germline V gene, CDR1 is SGHDT and CDR2 is YYEEEE. The CDR3 nucleotides are TGTGCCAGCAGCTTGCGTGGAGGGAGGGGGTACAATGAGCAGTTCTTC. Protein: CASSLRGGRGYNEQFF.

The chain has TRBV5-4 and TRBJ2-3; 11 nucleotides agree with TRBD2. Germline V gene data show CDR1 as SGHNT and CDR2 as YYREEE (reference sequence). V lost 4 bases to trimming and J lost 3 bases; unmatched junction nucleotides: 4. CDR3 length: 15 residues. This CDR3 reads CASSHGLAGTDTQYF. The DNA for the CDR3 is TGTGCCAGCAGCCATGGACTAGCGGGTACAGATACGCAGTATTTT.

This clone was found once. This rearrangement joins TRBV18 to TRBJ2-3; TRBD2 matches at 8 bases. CDR3 length: 15 residues. Per germline, CDR1 KGHSH and CDR2 LQKENI. After removal of 3 bases from V and 2 bases from J, the junction contained 4 bases not matched to a gene. DNA of the CDR3: TGTGCCAGCTCACCCGCTAGCGGGTTCACAGATACGCAGTATTTT. It codes for CASSPASGFTDTQYF.

This clone was recorded a few times. The gene calls are TRBV5-6 and TRBJ1-2; 10 nucleotides agree with TRBD1. V lost 5 bases, J lost 4 bases, and 8 bases stayed unmatched. CDR3 size: 15 residues. The V gene's germline CDR1 is SGHDT and CDR2 YYEEEE. The DNA for the CDR3 is TGTGCCAGCAGGGACGCGGGACAGGGGACCTATGGCTACACCTTC. It specifies CASRDAGQGTYGYTF.

About this clone: A junction end diverges from the germline sequence, so it may reflect a read error. The chain couples TRBV7-9 to TRBJ1-2; the D is unclear. From germline, CDR1 is SEHNR and CDR2 FQNEAQ (reference sequence). The CDR3 is 12 residues long. CDR3 sequence: CSSSSRTHGYTF. CDR3 DNA: TGTTCCAGCAGCTCTCGGACTCATGGCTACACCTTC.

V usage is TRBV4-1 and J usage is TRBJ1-2; tentative D call: TRBD1 (5 bases). CDR3 length: 16 residues. Germline-derived CDR1 and CDR2 are MGHRA and YSYEKL. Trimming shortened V by 3 bases and J by 1 base, and 15 bases separated the two germline ends. The CDR3 DNA sequence: TGCGCCAGCAGCCATTCGGGGGGACTCCTTAACTATGGCTACACCTTC. It yields the protein CASSHSGGLLNYGYTF.

A few counts support this clone. V usage is TRBV4-2 and J usage is TRBJ2-7; D not resolved. CDR3 length equals 14 residues. With 4 bases removed from V and 7 bases from J, the gap between germline ends came to 17 bases. In germline, CDR1 is LGHNA, CDR2 YNFKEQ. CDR3 nucleotide sequence: TGTGCCAGCAGCCCCTCGCGGCAAGGCCGGGAGCAGTACTTC. It encodes CASSPSRQGREQYF.

V is TRBV6-1 and J is TRBJ1-6; D perhaps matches TRBD1 (6 bases). Trimming left V 8 bases short and J 6 bases short, with 14 bases between. Germline loops: CDR1 MNHNS, CDR2 SASEGT. CDR3 length equals 14 residues. The CDR3 region has the DNA TGTGCCAGCGGGGGCAGATCGCTTAATTCACCCCTCCACTTT. This gives the protein CASGGRSLNSPLHF.

This chain connects TRBV30 to TRBJ1-5, with D possibly TRBD1 on 5 matching bases. This CDR3 is built from 14 residues. Germline CDR1 and CDR2: GTSNPN and SVGIG (reference sequence). Deletions cut 2 bases from V and 0 bases from J, with 8 bases between. In nucleotides, the CDR3 is TGTGCCTGGAGTAGACAGTCTAGCAATCAGCCCCAGCATTTT. Protein sequence: CAWSRQSSNQPQHF.

V is TRBV7-2 and J is TRBJ2-5; TRBD2 aligns across 14 bases. This CDR3 spans 19 amino acids. Germline loops: CDR1 SGHTA, CDR2 FQGNSA. Unmatched junction bases numbered 16, after V lost 4 bases and J lost 6 bases. The CDR3 protein is CASSYRLAGGFGGVKTQYF. For the CDR3, the DNA is TGTGCCAGCAGCTACCGACTAGCGGGGGGGTTTGGGGGAGTAAAGACCCAGTACTTC. Variable domain in full (rest from reference TRBV7-2 and TRBJ2-5): GAGVSQSPSNKVTEKGKDVELRCDPISGHTALYWYRQSLGQGLEFLIYFQGNSAPDKSGLPSDRFSAERTGGSVSTLTIQRTQQEDSAVYLCASSYRLAGGFGGVKTQYFGPGTRLLVL.

The J gene is TRBJ2-2, the V gene TRBV19; 12 bases fit TRBD2. Germline-derived CDR1 and CDR2 are LNHDA and SQIVND (reference sequence). V lost 5 bases to trimming and J lost 3 bases; unmatched junction nucleotides: 4. The CDR3 sequence is 16 residues long. CDR3: CASSQLAGGYTGELFF. The CDR3 nucleotides are TGTGCCAGTAGTCAGCTAGCGGGAGGGTACACCGGGGAGCTGTTTTTT.

The chain combines TRBV5-1 with TRBJ2-1; 9 bases match TRBD2. Losses at the gene ends were 4 bases for V and 5 bases for J; bases not matched to a gene: 13. CDR3 length equals 17 residues. Germline assignment: CDR1 SGHRS and CDR2 YFSETQ. Here the CDR3 DNA reads TGCGCCAGCAGCCCCCCGGGGGCGGGGGGGCACGACAATGAGCAGTTCTTC. Residues: CASSPPGAGGHDNEQFF.

This clone has just a few counts. V usage is TRBV9 and J usage is TRBJ2-7; TRBD2 is a possible D gene (7 bases). The CDR3 covers 15 residues. The germline gives CDR1 SGDLS, CDR2 YYNGEE. Deletions cut 2 bases from V and 5 bases from J, with 17 bases between. The CDR3 sequence is CASSVGGAPSHEQYF. CDR3 sequence (DNA): TGTGCCAGCAGCGTGGGGGGGGCTCCTTCCCACGAGCAGTACTTC.

V and J are TRBV30 and TRBJ2-3, with D possibly matching TRBD1 (5 bases). The CDR3 runs to 13 residues. The V gene's germline CDR1 is GTSNPN and CDR2 SVGIG (reference sequence). Trimming shortened V by 0 bases and J by 6 bases, and 10 bases separated the two germline ends. The CDR3, as DNA: TGTGCCTGGAGTGTGGCTGGGGCCGATACGCAGTATTTT. It specifies CAWSVAGADTQYF.

A single count supports this clone. V is TRBV11-2 and J is TRBJ1-2, with 10 bases fitting TRBD1. V shed 4 bases and J 5 bases; nucleotides not matched to a gene: 19. CDR3 length: 19 residues. The germline V gene has CDR1 SGHAT and CDR2 FQNNGV. CDR3 coding DNA: TGTGCCAGCAGCTGGCCAACGGGACAGGGGCCTAAGGGCCTTTATGGCTACACCTTC. Encoded protein: CASSWPTGQGPKGLYGYTF.

On this clone: The sample has other DNA sequences that encode this CDR3 too. This chain links TRBV13 with TRBJ2-4, with D possibly being TRBD2 (6 bases). CDR3 length equals 16 residues. Germline CDR1 reads PRHDT; CDR2 reads FYEKMQ (reference sequence). Trimming shortened V by 5 bases and J by 8 bases, and 22 bases separated the two germline ends. The CDR3 DNA sequence: TGTGCCAGCAGCCTAGTGTCGCGGGACCCTCGGGACATTCAGTACTTC. Its translation is CASSLVSRDPRDIQYF. Combining the CDR3 with reference TRBV13 and TRBJ2-4 gives the whole variable domain AAGVIQSPRHLIKEKRETATLKCYPIPRHDTVYWYQQGPGQDPQFLISFYEKMQSDKGSIPDRFSAQQFSDYHSELNMSSLELGDSALYFCASSLVSRDPRDIQYFGAGTRLSVL.

This chain uses TRBV7-6 with TRBJ2-7; D ambiguous. Trimming cost V 3 bases and J 3 bases, with 12 bases left between them. The germline V gene has CDR1 SGHVS and CDR2 FNYEAQ. The CDR3 sequence is 14 residues long. CDR3 amino acids: CASSFPPTDYEQYF. The CDR3 DNA follows: TGTGCCAGCAGCTTCCCCCCTACCGACTACGAGCAGTACTTC. Full variable domain (rest looked up from reference TRBV7-6 and TRBJ2-7): GAGVSQSPRYKVTKRGQDVALRCDPISGHVSLYWYRQALGQGPEFLTYFNYEAQQDKSGLPNDRFSAERPEGSISTLTIQRTEQRDSAMYRCASSFPPTDYEQYFGPGTRLTVT.

The J gene is TRBJ2-5, the V gene TRBV30; possibly TRBD2 for D (7 bases). The V gene lost 4 bases and the J gene lost 5 bases, with 17 bases spanning the gap. The CDR3 sequence is 14 residues long. Per the germline V gene, CDR1 is GTSNPN and CDR2 is SVGIG (reference sequence). The DNA for the CDR3 is TGTGCCTGGACTAAAGGGGGGGGTCGGGAGACCCAGTACTTC. It yields the protein CAWTKGGGRETQYF.

This clone was seen a single time. The DNA of the CDR3 is TGTGCCAGCAACTTTCGGGACAGATATGGCTACACCTTC. Translated, it gives CASNFRDRYGYTF. The rearrangement links TRBV5-6 to TRBJ1-2, with 7 nucleotides matching TRBD1. The length of the CDR3 is 13 residues. In germline, CDR1 is SGHDT, CDR2 YYEEEE. J gave up 5 bases and V 6 bases, and 7 bases lay outside the gene matches. Using reference TRBV5-6 and TRBJ1-2 for the parts outside the CDR3, the full variable domain is DAGVTQSPTHLIKTRGQQVTLRCSPKSGHDTVSWYQQALGQGPQFIFQYYEEEERQRGNFPDRFSGHQFPNYSSELNVNALLLGDSALYLCASNFRDRYGYTFGSGTRLTVV.

The sample holds a few counts of this clone. CDR3 residues: CASSPGSGGYEQYF. The CDR3 nucleotides are TGCGCCAGCAGCCCTGGGTCTGGGGGCTACGAGCAGTACTTC. The gene calls are TRBV5-1 and TRBJ2-5, with D possibly called TRBD1 or TRBD2 (5 bases each). The DNA end is more similar to TRBJ2-7, so the J call may be wrong. Germline lookup yields CDR1 SGHRS and CDR2 YFSETQ. The CDR3 has 14 amino acids.

J is TRBJ2-2 and V is TRBV6-5; the match to TRBD1 covers 8 bases. From germline, CDR1 is MNHEY and CDR2 SVGAGI. This CDR3 has 16 amino acids. Germline trimming cut 4 bases from V and 4 bases from J; bases unmatched to any gene: 8. CDR3 sequence (DNA): TGTGCCAGCAGTTTCGACAGGGGTATGGCCACCGGGGAGCTGTTTTTT. Translation: CASSFDRGMATGELFF.